This T cell receptor beta chain was retrieved from a study of T-cell reconstitution after alpha-beta-depleted transplantation in children. Unique molecular identifiers were built into the TCRbeta library. TCRdb processed the PCR reads anew with MiXCR; each CDR3 protein has one entry. The table has 200,000 to 300,000 distinct CDR3 sequences, about 24% seen once. This clonotype was found many times. V gave up 2 bases and J gave up 5 bases; unmatched junction bases: 6. The CDR3 runs to 14 residues. Germline CDR1 reads SGHRS; CDR2 reads YFSETQ. This TCR derives from a female patient aged 2-15 years who had a stem cell transplant for congenital amegakaryocytic thrombocytopenia, so the T cells may come from the graft donor. The material was PBMCs, mostly from graft donor cells, obtained 360 days after TCRalphabeta/CD19-depleted stem cell transplant. This chain joins TRBV5-1 and TRBJ2-5; 7 bases are shared with TRBD2. CDR3 nucleotides: TGCGCCAGCAGCTTAGCGGGATGGATGGAGACCCAGTACTTC. Translated, it gives CASSLAGWMETQYF.